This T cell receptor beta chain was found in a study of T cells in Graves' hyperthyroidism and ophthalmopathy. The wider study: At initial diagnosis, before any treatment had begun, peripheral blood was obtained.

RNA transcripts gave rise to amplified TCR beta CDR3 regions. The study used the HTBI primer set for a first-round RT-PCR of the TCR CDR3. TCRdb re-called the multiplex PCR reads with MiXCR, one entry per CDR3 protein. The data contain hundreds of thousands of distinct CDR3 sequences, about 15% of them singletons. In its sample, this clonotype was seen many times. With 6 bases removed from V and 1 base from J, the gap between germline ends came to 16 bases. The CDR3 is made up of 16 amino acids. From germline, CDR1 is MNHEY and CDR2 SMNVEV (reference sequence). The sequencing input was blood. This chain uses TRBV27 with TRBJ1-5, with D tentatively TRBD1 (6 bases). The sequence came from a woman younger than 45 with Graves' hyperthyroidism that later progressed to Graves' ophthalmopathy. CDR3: CASSYRTGTSNQPQHF. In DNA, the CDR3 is TGTGCCAGCAGCTATCGCACAGGGACCAGCAATCAGCCCCAGCATTTT.